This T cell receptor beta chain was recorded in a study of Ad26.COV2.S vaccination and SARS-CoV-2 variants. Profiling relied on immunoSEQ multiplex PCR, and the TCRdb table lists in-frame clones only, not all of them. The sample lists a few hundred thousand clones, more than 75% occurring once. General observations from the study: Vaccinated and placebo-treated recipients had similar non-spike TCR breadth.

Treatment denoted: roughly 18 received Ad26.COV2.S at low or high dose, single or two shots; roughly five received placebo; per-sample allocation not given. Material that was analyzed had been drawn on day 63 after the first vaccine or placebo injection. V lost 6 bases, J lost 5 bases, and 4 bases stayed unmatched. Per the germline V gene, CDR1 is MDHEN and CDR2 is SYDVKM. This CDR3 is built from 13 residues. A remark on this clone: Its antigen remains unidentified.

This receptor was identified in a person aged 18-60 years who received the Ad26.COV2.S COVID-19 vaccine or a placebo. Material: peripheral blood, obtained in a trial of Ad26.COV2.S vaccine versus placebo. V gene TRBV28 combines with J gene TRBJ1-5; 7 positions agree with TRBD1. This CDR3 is CASSLQGYQPQHF. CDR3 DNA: TGTGCCAGCAGCCTACAGGGGTATCAGCCCCAGCATTTT.